This TCR beta chain came from a study of beta chain features in type 1 diabetes. Whole-study findings and limits: In type 1 diabetes patients, VDJ junctions had fewer insertions; deletions at these junctions were more frequent. A closer apparent resemblance between naive, central memory and Treg TCRB repertoires was seen in patients than in healthy donors. A PCR bias possibly favoring shorter templates would apply equally to patients and controls.

Concerning this clone itself: Antigen: not known.

Since all of the isolated RNA was reverse transcribed, expressed TCRB transcripts were what got sequenced. The method was immunoSEQ multiplex PCR; TCRdb's version includes in-frame clones alone and lacks a portion of them. This repertoire shows roughly 290,000 clones, approximately 8% found once; its top ten account for approximately 0.93%. The CDR3 is 14 amino acids. Trimming took 10 bases from V and 0 from J, leaving 15 bases between them. Germline V lookup: CDR1 MNHNY, CDR2 SVGAGI (reference sequence). The rearrangement links TRBV6-6 to TRBJ1-1; weak D call: TRBD1 (5 bases). The clonotype was recovered from a woman between 18 and 30 years old in good health. Sequenced sample: central memory CD4+ T cells from blood. CDR3 nucleotides: TGTGCCATCCGGGGCAGGGAGCTGAACACTGAAGCTTTCTTT. Its translation: CAIRGRELNTEAFF.